Only a few counts were recorded for the clone carrying this T cell receptor (beta chain). The antigen is not known. These data are taken from a study of T cells after yellow fever vaccination. Study summary: Fractions of limited cellularity were prepared by means of SMART-Seq v4 Ultra Low Input. Points from the study as a whole: Abundant clonotypes (contaminants from the bulk population) could be present in FACS-sorted repertoires. A small share of clonotypes appeared in both CD4 and CD8 compartments.

A 5'RACE template-switching step, the method used to make TCR cDNA, added a universal primer site and UMIs. TCRdb analysed the 5' RACE reads with MiXCR anew, one entry per CDR3 protein. Among roughly 260,000 distinct CDR3 sequences listed, 13% were seen once. The CDR3 extends over 13 amino acids. With 5 bases removed from V and 5 bases from J, the gap between germline ends came to 11 bases. Germline V lookup: CDR1 LNHDA, CDR2 SQIVND (reference sequence). The TCR sequence derives from a man aged 25 to 40 who received the YFV17D yellow fever vaccine. Sample: CD4+ T cells sorted from PBMCs, taken 45 days after the yellow fever booster vaccination. The V gene is TRBV19, the J gene TRBJ2-3, with D hard to call. CDR3 region: CASSPPRGDTQYF. The CDR3 region has the DNA TGTGCCAGTAGTCCCCCGCGAGGAGATACGCAGTATTTT.